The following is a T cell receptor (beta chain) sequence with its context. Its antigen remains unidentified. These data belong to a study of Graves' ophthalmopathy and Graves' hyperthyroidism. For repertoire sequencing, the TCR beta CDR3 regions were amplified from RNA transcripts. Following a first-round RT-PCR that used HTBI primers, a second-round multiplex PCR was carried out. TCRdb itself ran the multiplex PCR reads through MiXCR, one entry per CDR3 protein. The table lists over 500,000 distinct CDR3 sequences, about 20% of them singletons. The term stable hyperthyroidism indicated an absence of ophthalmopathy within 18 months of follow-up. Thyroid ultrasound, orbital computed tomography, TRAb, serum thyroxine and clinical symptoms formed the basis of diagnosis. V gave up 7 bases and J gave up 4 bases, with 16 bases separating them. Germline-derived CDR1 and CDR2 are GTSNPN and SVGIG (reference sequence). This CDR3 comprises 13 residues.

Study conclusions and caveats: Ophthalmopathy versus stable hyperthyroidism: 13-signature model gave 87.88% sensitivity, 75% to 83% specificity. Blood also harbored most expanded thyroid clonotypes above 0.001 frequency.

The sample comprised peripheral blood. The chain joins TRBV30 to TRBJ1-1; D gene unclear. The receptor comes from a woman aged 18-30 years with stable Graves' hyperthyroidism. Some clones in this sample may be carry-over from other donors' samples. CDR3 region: CASGESGATEAFF. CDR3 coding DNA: TGTGCCTCCGGAGAGTCCGGAGCCACTGAAGCTTTCTTT.